One and the same sample provided the 20 T cell receptor beta chains below, sequenced in a study of radiotherapy plus CTLA-4 blockade in lung cancer. Sequencing used immunoSEQ multiplex PCR; TCRdb keeps in-frame clones, though not all of them. The table has 70,000 to 95,000 clones, approximately 82% seen once; the top ten hold less than 15%. Here the sequenced sample was peripheral blood, taken from a patient treated with radiotherapy plus ipilimumab. These receptors were taken from a human donor with non-small cell lung cancer that progressed on radiotherapy plus ipilimumab.

This clone was seen a few times. This chain uses TRBV5-1 with TRBJ1-6; tentative D call: TRBD1 (5 bases). CDR1 and CDR2 (germline): SGHRS, YFSETQ. This CDR3 contains 15 residues. Trimming removed 3 bases from V and 5 bases from J, with 12 bases in between. The CDR3 DNA is TGCGCCAGCAGCTCCACGTACAGGAATAATTCACCCCTCCACTTT. It encodes CASSSTYRNNSPLHF.

The chain links TRBV6-6 to TRBJ2-5; no clear D. Between the trimmed V and J ends, which lost 0 bases and 1 base, there was a span of 9 bases. The CDR3 loop spans 15 amino acids. Germline V gene data show CDR1 as MNHNY and CDR2 as SVGAGI (reference sequence). This CDR3 reads CASSYSTAVQETQYF. CDR3 nucleotides: TGTGCCAGCAGTTACTCGACGGCAGTCCAAGAGACCCAGTACTTC.

The V gene is TRBV18, the J gene TRBJ1-1, with a possible D match to TRBD1 (6 bases). The CDR3 runs to 15 residues. Per the germline V gene, CDR1 is KGHSH and CDR2 is LQKENI. The V end lost 5 bases, the J end lost 2 bases, and 15 bases lay between the germline ends. For the CDR3, the DNA is TGTGCCAGCTCAGTAACGACAGGCGTTAACACTGAAGCTTTCTTT. Its translation: CASSVTTGVNTEAFF.

The chain couples TRBV4-1 to TRBJ2-5; 10 bases match TRBD2. This CDR3 contains 15 residues. V lost 1 base to trimming and J lost 4 bases; unmatched junction nucleotides: 3. The germline V gene encodes CDR1 MGHRA and CDR2 YSYEKL. The CDR3 spells CASSQALAGVETQYF. As DNA, the CDR3 is TGCGCCAGCAGCCAAGCCCTAGCGGGGGTAGAGACCCAGTACTTC.

This rearrangement joins TRBV6-1 to TRBJ1-4; D may be TRBD1 (6 bases). This CDR3 region has 14 residues. The V gene lost 7 bases and the J gene lost 3 bases, with 12 bases spanning the gap. Germline-derived CDR1 and CDR2 are MNHNS and SASEGT. The CDR3 reads CASTRGSSNEKLFF. CDR3 coding DNA: TGTGCCAGCACCAGGGGTTCGTCTAATGAAAAACTGTTTTTT.

This clone has a handful of counts. The V call is TRBV21-1, the J call TRBJ1-4; the D call of TRBD1 is as the table states it, not checked on the DNA. TRBV21-1 is designated a pseudogene. CDR3 size: 15 residues. The DNA for the CDR3 is TGTGCCAGCAGCGAATTGGACAGGGGCAATGAAAAACTGTTTTTT. It is translated as CASSELDRGNEKLFF.

The chain employs TRBV19 and TRBJ1-3; D remains ambiguous. This CDR3 has 15 amino acids. In germline, CDR1 is LNHDA, CDR2 SQIVND (reference sequence). Between the trimmed V and J ends, which lost 6 bases and 0 bases, there was a span of 12 bases. The CDR3 DNA reads TGTGCCAGTAGGATGAGGGATATCTCTGGAAACACCATATATTTT. Protein sequence: CASRMRDISGNTIYF.

The rearrangement uses TRBV2 and TRBJ1-5; possible D gene TRBD1, 5 bases. The CDR3 contains 13 residues. Deletions cut 7 bases from V and 1 base from J, with 8 bases between. CDR1 and CDR2 from the germline V gene are SNHLY and FYNNEI. CDR3 region: CASTRQSNQPQHF. Here the CDR3 DNA reads TGTGCCAGCACGAGACAGAGCAATCAGCCCCAGCATTTT.

This clone was detected only a few times. CDR3 region: CASSLDGLYGYTF. The CDR3 coding sequence is TGTGCCAGCAGCTTGGATGGTCTCTATGGCTACACCTTC. The chain recombines TRBV5-4 with TRBJ1-2; D gene ambiguous. Germline V gives CDR1 SGHNT, CDR2 YYREEE (reference sequence). The CDR3 covers 13 residues. V was clipped by 0 bases and J by 4 bases, with 7 bases between them. Full variable domain (missing parts from reference TRBV5-4 and TRBJ1-2): ETGVTQSPTHLIKTRGQQVTLRCSSQSGHNTVSWYQQALGQGPQFIFQYYREEENGRGNFPPRFSGLQFPNYSSELNVNALELDDSALYLCASSLDGLYGYTFGSGTRLTVV.

The chain is built from TRBV6-5 and TRBJ2-5; TRBD1 matches 10 bases. V lost 4 bases and J lost 4; bases outside the gene matches: 6. Per germline, CDR1 MNHEY and CDR2 SVGAGI. The CDR3 contains 15 residues. CDR3 bases: TGTGCCAGCAGTTCCGGGACAGGGGTTCGAGAGACCCAGTACTTC. Its translation is CASSSGTGVRETQYF.

This rearrangement joins TRBV4-1 to TRBJ1-1; D might be TRBD1 (6 bases). Germline V gene data show CDR1 as MGHRA and CDR2 as YSYEKL. The CDR3 runs to 15 residues. V shed 0 bases and J shed 4 bases, with 12 bases lying between them. CDR3 DNA: TGCGCCAGCAGCCAAGATTCGGGGGCTCGCACTGAAGCTTTCTTT. It is translated as CASSQDSGARTEAFF.

The chain has TRBV30 and TRBJ1-5, with a possible D match to TRBD1 (6 bases). The germline gives CDR1 GTSNPN, CDR2 SVGIG (reference sequence). CDR3 size: 16 residues. The V end was cut by 0 bases, the J end by 9 bases, with 21 bases between. CDR3 region: CAWSVRSGTRGGPQHF. The CDR3 bases are TGTGCCTGGAGTGTAAGGTCCGGGACACGGGGTGGGCCCCAGCATTTT.

The V gene is TRBV7-9, the J gene TRBJ1-4; no firm D call. The CDR3 has 14 residues. Germline V gives CDR1 SEHNR, CDR2 FQNEAQ (reference sequence). Trimming took off 1 base at V and 7 bases at J, with 10 bases between the two ends. CDR3 sequence reads: CASSLVGFGEKLFF. CDR3 in DNA: TGTGCCAGCAGCTTAGTAGGGTTCGGTGAAAAACTGTTTTTT.

For the CDR3, the DNA is TGTGCCTGGAGTGGTGGGTCCGGGGAGCTGTTTTTT. Amino acid sequence: CAWSGGSGELFF. This rearrangement joins TRBV30 to TRBJ2-2; D call uncertain. The CDR3 is made up of 12 amino acids. Germline V gene data show CDR1 as GTSNPN and CDR2 as SVGIG (reference sequence). Trimming took off 1 base at V and 6 bases at J, with 6 bases between the two ends.

The chain is built from TRBV7-9 and TRBJ1-2; 8 bases agree with TRBD1. The V gene's germline CDR1 is SEHNR and CDR2 FQNEAQ (reference sequence). The CDR3 spans 14 residues. The junction had 3 bases not matched to a gene; V was cut back by 1 base and J by 5 bases. CDR3 region: CASSLGDRTYGYTF. CDR3 sequence (DNA): TGTGCCAGCAGCTTAGGGGACAGGACGTATGGCTACACCTTC.

CDR3 sequence reads: CAWSVGGGNGNTIYF. The CDR3 nucleotides read TGTGCCTGGAGTGTGGGAGGGGGAAACGGAAACACCATATATTTT. The rearrangement uses TRBV30 and TRBJ1-3; D is possibly TRBD1 (6 bases). This CDR3 is 15 amino acids long. The germline gives CDR1 GTSNPN, CDR2 SVGIG (reference sequence). With 0 bases removed from V and 4 bases from J, the gap between germline ends came to 13 bases. The variable domain in full, with the rest retrieved from reference TRBV30 and TRBJ1-3, is SQTIHQWPATLVQPVGSPLSLECTVEGTSNPNLYWYRQAAGRGLQLLFYSVGIGQISSEVPQNLSASRPQDRQFILSSKKLLLSDSGFYLCAWSVGGGNGNTIYFGEGSWLTVV.

This rearrangement joins TRBV18 to TRBJ1-3; TRBD1 matches at 7 bases. Germline V gene sequence: CDR1 KGHSH, CDR2 LQKENI. V was clipped by 10 bases and J by 2 bases; unmatched bases: 14. The CDR3 is made up of 16 amino acids. The CDR3 sequence: CAISKGAPSTGNTIYF. CDR3 DNA: TGTGCCATCTCCAAGGGGGCACCGTCTACTGGAAACACCATATATTTT.

The J gene is TRBJ2-7, the V gene TRBV9, with D hard to call. This CDR3 has 13 residues. Trimming shortened V by 2 bases and J by 0 bases, and 6 bases separated the two germline ends. Germline lookup yields CDR1 SGDLS and CDR2 YYNGEE. The CDR3 sequence: CASSVADSYEQYF. The CDR3 DNA sequence: TGTGCCAGCAGCGTCGCCGACTCCTACGAGCAGTACTTC.

This chain uses TRBV10-2 with TRBJ2-5; no reliable D call. Per germline, CDR1 WSHSY and CDR2 SAAADI. The CDR3 is 13 residues long. Deletions cut 4 bases from V and 6 bases from J, with 12 bases between. The CDR3 coding sequence is TGCGCCAGCAGTGGGCTTAGCCAGCAGACCCAGTACTTC. Residues: CASSGLSQQTQYF.

The chain joins TRBV29-1 to TRBJ1-2; D ambiguous. The CDR3 has 11 amino acids. Germline V lookup: CDR1 SQVTM, CDR2 ANQGSEA. Trimming cost V 6 bases and J 14 bases, with 19 bases left between them. CDR3 DNA sequence: TGCAGCGTCGATGAGACGGGCGGGGATACCTTC. Its protein is CSVDETGGDTF.